The entry that follows covers one T cell receptor beta chain sequence. Its antigen is unidentified. The PCR employed 60 Vbeta primers together with 13 Jbeta primers. Some clones are missing from TCRdb's copy, which holds only in-frame ones; the method was immunoSEQ multiplex PCR. This table holds 110,000 to 150,000 clones. Germline V gives CDR1 SEHNR, CDR2 FQNEAQ (reference sequence). Losses at the gene ends were 6 bases for V and 4 bases for J; bases not matched to a gene: 2. This CDR3 comprises 12 residues. This sample was taken from a study of cytomegalovirus exposure and HLA in healthy donors. Overall study context: Some 80 million unique TCR sequences came from HLA-typed donors in an early release. Study findings and constraints: Rarity marked most TCR sequences, yet some public TCRs occurred in many donors.

This sequence was found in a man aged 35 to 55 in good health and CMV-seronegative. The J gene is TRBJ2-5, the V gene TRBV7-9; 7 positions agree with TRBD1. The material sequenced was PBMCs. CDR3 bases: TGTGCCAGCAGATCAGGGGGAGAGACCCAGTACTTC. Amino acid sequence: CASRSGGETQYF.